The present T cell receptor beta chain was sequenced within a study of shared clonotypes between healthy human individuals. Study-level background: The cohort comprised two women and a few men. Their ages spanned 18 to 49 years.

Comment on this clone: Its target is not known.

Regarding the study as a whole: Sampling was confined to blood; repertoires within tissues likely differ.

TCRdb's table, derived via immunoSEQ multiplex PCR, lists solely in-frame clones and lacks some. The sample yields about 2 million clones, approximately 95% seen once. Healthy HIV-negative adults with no recent acute infections or vaccinations were recruited as donors. Caucasian adults residing in Nashville, Tennessee made up all the donors. Germline V lookup: CDR1 SGHAT, CDR2 FQNNGV. The CDR3 has 15 amino acids. V dropped 0 bases and J dropped 3; count of bases not matched to a gene: 2. Sequencing input: naive CD4+ T cells sorted from blood. The sample's subset: CD45RA+ positively selected. This clonotype was obtained from a man younger than 30 in good health. The chain couples TRBV11-2 to TRBJ2-1; 7 bases agree with TRBD2. DNA for the CDR3: TGTGCCAGCAGCTTAGACGGGGGGAACTACAATGAGCAGTTCTTC. Protein sequence: CASSLDGGNYNEQFF.